The clone carrying this T cell receptor (beta chain) is a singleton in its sample. The antigen remains undetermined. Donors were nominally healthy when sampled, though unrecorded immune exposures were likely. With 4 bases removed from V and 6 bases from J, the gap between germline ends came to 19 bases. Germline assignment: CDR1 SNHLY and CDR2 FYNNEI. The CDR3 contains 15 residues. These data originate in a study of cytomegalovirus exposure and HLA in healthy donors. Points from the study as a whole: In a later analysis, a missense DCLRE1C variant was linked to TCR beta V- and J-gene trimming. Many donors shared some public TCRs, even though most TCR sequences were rare. In an earlier analysis, most TCR beta V segments were productive about 90% or about 30% of the time.

The PCR had 60 Vbeta and 13 Jbeta primers. Sequencing used immunoSEQ multiplex PCR; TCRdb keeps in-frame clones, though not all of them. The sample consists of around 210,000 clones, around 73% of them appearing once. The chain combines TRBV2 with TRBJ2-7, with D tentatively TRBD1 (6 bases). Sequenced material: PBMCs. This TCR came from a woman aged 30 to 39 in good health and CMV-seronegative. The DNA of the CDR3 is TGTGCCAGCAGTGGACAGGTTGGTGGTGTGGGCGAGCAGTACTTC. This sequence encodes CASSGQVGGVGEQYF.